Listed below are T cell receptor beta chains from one sample, sequenced in a study of blood T cell repertoires in COVID-19. Measured with immunoSEQ multiplex PCR; TCRdb has only the in-frame clones, and not every one. The top ten hold around 2.5% of the sample, which has about 230,000 clones, less than 85% seen once. The sample consisted of peripheral blood. The receptors derive from an older woman with active or convalescent COVID-19. CDR3s include the opening cysteine and the closing phenylalanine or tryptophan.

cdr3_aa cdr3_length j_call v_call
CASSYSGTNTGELFF 15 TRBJ2-2 TRBV7-6
CASSQLPDLDTQYF 14 TRBJ2-3 TRBV19
CAWSPGVNYEQYF 13 TRBJ2-7 TRBV30
CASSLGGGAQGTEAFF 16 TRBJ1-1 TRBV5-1
CASSSGGGYNEQFF 14 TRBJ2-1 TRBV6-6
CASSPPGRGGEKLFF 15 TRBJ1-4 TRBV18
CASSKFVFRSYNEQFF 16 TRBJ2-1 TRBV21-1
CASSRLAATGELFF 14 TRBJ2-2 TRBV28
CASSQEPSKGSSYEQYF 17 TRBJ2-7 TRBV4-2
CASSGFHGQGSYEQYF 16 TRBJ2-7 TRBV19
CASSGLADEQFF 12 TRBJ2-1 TRBV12-3/TRBV12-4